This T cell receptor beta chain came from a study of early T cells in non-severe SARS-CoV-2 infection. Study context: Chains were not paired, and sequencing was done on bulk RNA from unsorted whole blood. The study, taken as a whole, reports: A preference for anti-spike CD8 responses marked VDJdb matching, which missed private and CD4 specificities.

This clonotype has at least ten counts. The antigen is undetermined. Individual cDNA molecules carried attached unique molecular identifiers. A single record per CDR3 protein comes from TCRdb applying MiXCR to the 5' RACE reads. The sample holds about 130,000 distinct CDR3 sequences, about 16% seen once. There are 14 residues in the CDR3. V dropped 2 bases and J dropped 5; count of bases not matched to a gene: 2. This TCR came from an adult who was a healthcare worker with PCR-confirmed SARS-CoV-2 infection or an uninfected control (not recorded which). The sample was whole blood. The chain employs TRBV12-3 or TRBV12-4 and TRBJ2-3; 9 positions match TRBD2. CDR3 residues: CASSLLAGQDTQYF. DNA for the CDR3: TGTGCCAGCAGTTTACTAGCGGGGCAAGATACGCAGTATTTT.